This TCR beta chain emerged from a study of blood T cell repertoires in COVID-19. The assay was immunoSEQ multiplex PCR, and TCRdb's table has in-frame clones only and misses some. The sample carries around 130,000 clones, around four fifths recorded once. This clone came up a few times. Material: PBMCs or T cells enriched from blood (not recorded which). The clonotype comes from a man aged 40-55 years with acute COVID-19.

The DNA for the CDR3 is TGCGCCAGCAGCTCCGGGAGGGCCGAAGAGACCCAGTACTTC. As protein: CASSSGRAEETQYF. V usage is TRBV5-1 and J usage is TRBJ2-5; 8 bases map to TRBD2. From germline, CDR1 is SGHRS and CDR2 YFSETQ. The CDR3 covers 14 residues. Trimming at V came to 3 bases and at J to 3 bases, leaving 4 bases not matched to a gene.